These 32 T cell receptor beta chains were sequenced from one sample in a study of blood T cells in healthy people across ages. Sample-barcoded 5' priming and a J-beta primer mix drove a second PCR of about 6 to 12 cycles. TCRdb re-derived calls from the 5' RACE reads in MiXCR, one entry per CDR3 protein. Among around 900,000 distinct CDR3 sequences listed, under 35% were seen once. Sequencing was performed on blood. The receptors stem from a woman over 75 in good health.

This clonotype has ten or more counts. V usage is TRBV12-3 or TRBV12-4 and J usage is TRBJ2-5; no clear D gene. CDR3 size: 14 residues. V was trimmed by 4 bases and J by 4 bases, leaving 13 bases between them. The CDR3 spells CASSSGSKRETQYF. DNA of the CDR3: TGTGCCAGCAGTTCTGGGTCGAAACGAGAGACCCAGTACTTC.

This clonotype was seen only a few times. The J gene is TRBJ2-7, the V gene TRBV27, with D possibly matching TRBD2 (6 bases). The CDR3 covers 14 residues. V lost 6 bases and J lost 2, with 14 bases in between. The germline V gene has CDR1 MNHEY and CDR2 SMNVEV (reference sequence). The CDR3 DNA reads TGTGCCAGCAGCCGGGACTCCAAGCCCTACGAGCAGTACTTC. Protein sequence: CASSRDSKPYEQYF.

There are a few counts of this clonotype. A much more abundant neighbour one base away suggests this may be a read error. This chain uses TRBV20-1 with TRBJ2-3; D unresolved. V was shortened by 8 bases and J by 3 bases, with 15 bases between the two germline ends. In germline, CDR1 is DFQATT, CDR2 SNEGSKA (reference sequence). This CDR3 is 13 amino acids long. The CDR3 sequence: CSTPFGGTDTQYF. The CDR3 nucleotides are TGCAGTACTCCCTTCGGTGGGACAGATACGCAGTATTTT.

The rearrangement links TRBV6-5 to TRBJ2-3; D remains unclear. Trimming removed 4 bases at V and 9 bases at J, with 17 bases between. Germline V gene lookup returns CDR1 MNHEY and CDR2 SVGAGI. CDR3 size: 14 residues. The CDR3 region has the DNA TGTGCCAGCAGTTTGCCGGAGCCCGATGGGACGCAGTATTTT. As protein: CASSLPEPDGTQYF.

As DNA, the CDR3 is TGCGCCAGCAGCTTGAGGGCTACGGGGGGGGGCACAGATACGCAGTATTTT. It translates to CASSLRATGGGTDTQYF. The chain has TRBV5-1 and TRBJ2-3; 8 nucleotides match TRBD2. Germline CDR1 reads SGHRS; CDR2 reads YFSETQ. Losses at the gene ends were 1 base for V and 1 base for J; bases not matched to a gene: 8. This CDR3 has 17 amino acids.

V usage is TRBV24-1 and J usage is TRBJ2-3; TRBD1 agrees at 11 bases. The germline CDR1 and CDR2 sequences are KGHDR and SFDVKD. With 9 bases clipped from V and 5 bases from J, the junction kept 6 bases outside the gene matches. The CDR3 extends over 14 amino acids. CDR3 amino acids: CATADRGRGDTQYF. For the CDR3, the DNA is TGTGCCACCGCGGACAGGGGGCGTGGAGATACGCAGTATTTT.

This clonotype was detected only a few times. The V gene is TRBV6-6, the J gene TRBJ2-2, with 7 bases aligning to TRBD1. J lost 1 base, V lost 0 bases, and 5 bases had no gene match. Germline V CDR1 and CDR2: MNHNY, SVGAGI (reference sequence). This CDR3 has 17 amino acids. CDR3 nucleotide sequence: TGTGCCAGCAGTTACTCGAAGGGGGCGGGGAACACCGGGGAGCTGTTTTTT. This gives the protein CASSYSKGAGNTGELFF.

This clonotype appeared once. This may stem from a read error, because a much larger clone lies one nucleotide away. The chain recombines TRBV20-1 with TRBJ1-4; no reliable D call. The CDR3 runs to 12 residues. Germline-derived CDR1 and CDR2 are DFQATT and SNEGSKA (reference sequence). The CDR3 coding sequence is TGCGGTGCTAGAGGTGGATCGGAAAAACTGTTTTTT. It specifies CGARGGSEKLFF.

This clonotype was counted between two and nine times. CDR3 sequence: CASSSVNTGELFF. DNA of the CDR3: TGTGCCAGCAGCTCTGTAAACACCGGGGAGCTGTTTTTT. V and J are TRBV6-2 or TRBV6-3 and TRBJ2-2; D is uncertain. Per the germline V gene, CDR1 is MNHEY and CDR2 is SVGEGT. The CDR3 has 13 amino acids. The V gene lost 6 bases and the J gene lost 2 bases, with 7 bases spanning the gap.

At least ten counts were recorded for this clonotype. Here the CDR3 DNA reads TGTGCCAGCAGTGGACCTACAGGGGCCCCCTACGAGCAGTACTTC. Its translation: CASSGPTGAPYEQYF. The rearrangement links TRBV12-3 or TRBV12-4 to TRBJ2-7; 7 nucleotides align to TRBD1. The CDR3 runs to 15 residues. After removal of 5 bases from V and 2 bases from J, the junction contained 9 bases not matched to a gene.

The CDR3 DNA reads TGTGCCAGCAATCCCCGCGACAGGGTCCGCGAGCAGTACTTC. Translating it yields CASNPRDRVREQYF. The V gene is TRBV6-5, the J gene TRBJ2-7; 7 positions agree with TRBD1. Germline V gives CDR1 MNHEY, CDR2 SVGAGI. The CDR3 is made up of 14 amino acids. Trimming at V came to 7 bases and at J to 6 bases, leaving 12 bases not matched to a gene.

For this clonotype: This likely comes from a read error, as the CDR3 has no conserved phenylalanine or tryptophan at its end. The limits of the CDR3 on the DNA are not certain, so only TCRdb's listed CDR3 is given. This sequence joins TRBV20-1 and TRBJ2-3. Counting both end residues, the CDR3 totals 12 amino acids. Germline V gene sequence: CDR1 DFQATT, CDR2 SNEGSKA (reference sequence). CDR3 residues: CSARLGADTRYC.

In this sample, this clonotype turned up many times. The V gene is TRBV5-1, the J gene TRBJ1-2, with 9 bases identical to TRBD1. Germline CDR1 and CDR2: SGHRS and YFSETQ. This CDR3 has 12 residues. V was clipped by 3 bases and J by 8 bases; unmatched bases: 2. CDR3 residues: CASSSTGGGYTF. DNA of the CDR3: TGCGCCAGCAGCTCAACAGGGGGCGGCTACACCTTC.

This clonotype was seen a handful of times. The chain couples TRBV7-2 to TRBJ2-3, with 10 nucleotides matching TRBD2. CDR3 length equals 15 residues. The germline CDR1 and CDR2 sequences are SGHTA and FQGNSA. Trimming took 5 bases from V and 5 from J; bases not matched to a gene: 7. CDR3 region: CASSALAGEVDTQYF. CDR3 nucleotide sequence: TGTGCCAGCAGCGCCCTAGCGGGAGAGGTAGATACGCAGTATTTT.

This clonotype has at least ten counts. The chain couples TRBV7-2 to TRBJ2-1; tentative D call: TRBD2 (5 bases). Germline CDR1 reads SGHTA; CDR2 reads FQGNSA. Trimming removed 2 bases at V and 0 bases at J, with 11 bases between. The CDR3 contains 16 residues. The CDR3 nucleotides read TGTGCCAGCAGCTTAAGAAAGCGGAGCTCCTACAATGAGCAGTTCTTC. Translating gives CASSLRKRSSYNEQFF.

The sample holds many counts of this clonotype. The rearrangement links TRBV20-1 to TRBJ2-1; D might be TRBD2 (6 bases). Deletions cut 3 bases from V and 2 bases from J, with 17 bases between. The CDR3 contains 16 residues. Per germline, CDR1 DFQATT and CDR2 SNEGSKA (reference sequence). DNA of the CDR3: TGCAGTGCTAGGCCTACCCTTGGGGGGACCTACAATGAGCAGTTCTTC. Amino acids: CSARPTLGGTYNEQFF.

This chain uses TRBV29-1 with TRBJ2-1; D is unclear. The CDR3 has 11 residues. Germline CDR1 is SQVTM and CDR2 is ANQGSEA. V was cut by 4 bases and J by 6 bases, with 7 bases left in between. The CDR3 loop reads CSVVISNEQFF. The CDR3 coding sequence is TGCAGCGTTGTGATCAGCAATGAGCAGTTCTTC.

This chain connects TRBV2 to TRBJ2-4, with unresolved D. The germline V gene encodes CDR1 SNHLY and CDR2 FYNNEI. CDR3 length: 16 residues. With 5 bases removed from V and 0 bases from J, the gap between germline ends came to 14 bases. CDR3 in DNA: TGTGCCAGCAGTCTGTTAAGGAACCTAGCCAAAAACATTCAGTACTTC. It is translated as CASSLLRNLAKNIQYF.

This clonotype was detected many times. The chain is built from TRBV7-2 and TRBJ2-1; the D is unclear. Trimming took off 3 bases at V and 6 bases at J, with 9 bases between the two ends. This CDR3 is built from 13 residues. Germline CDR1 and CDR2: SGHTA and FQGNSA. CDR3 in DNA: TGTGCCAGCAGCTTGGCTCGGGTCAATGAGCAGTTCTTC. Translation: CASSLARVNEQFF.

This clonotype was observed a handful of times. A much larger clone lies a single base off, so this may be a read error. The rearrangement joins TRBV20-1 to TRBJ2-3; D not resolved. The CDR3 contains 16 residues. Germline CDR1 is DFQATT and CDR2 is SNEGSKA (reference sequence). Between the trimmed V and J ends, which lost 2 bases and 2 bases, there was a span of 17 bases. The CDR3 DNA reads TGCAGTGCTAGACGAAATAATAGGCCAGCCACAGATACGCAGTATTTT. This sequence encodes CSARRNNRPATDTQYF.

This clonotype was seen a handful of times. At one end the junction does not follow the germline gene, possibly because of a read error. The rearrangement joins TRBV3-1 to TRBJ2-5; possible D gene TRBD1, 5 bases. CDR3 length: 15 amino acids. CDR1 LGHDT and CDR2 YNNKEL come from the germline V gene (reference sequence). This chain's CDR3 is CASTQRGGMEETQYF. In nucleotides, the CDR3 is TGTGCCAGCACCCAAAGGGGCGGCATGGAGGAGACCCAGTACTTC.

Remarks on this clonotype: Since a much larger clone is just one base distant, this may be a read error. J is TRBJ2-7 and V is TRBV9; TRBD2 matches at 9 bases. The germline V gene encodes CDR1 SGDLS and CDR2 YYNGEE. This CDR3 is built from 15 residues. Trimming removed 0 bases from V and 0 bases from J; junction bases left unmatched: 1. The CDR3 is CASSVGLADSYEQYF. The CDR3 nucleotides read TGTGCCAGCAGCGTAGGACTAGCGGACTCCTACGAGCAGTACTTC.

This chain links TRBV7-2 with TRBJ1-6; maybe TRBD1 (5 bases). Germline-derived CDR1 and CDR2 are SGHTA and FQGNSA. The CDR3 runs to 16 residues. V was trimmed by 5 bases and J by 0 bases, leaving 11 bases between them. The CDR3 DNA follows: TGTGCCAGCAGCCACAGGACGAGCTCCTATAATTCACCCCTCCACTTT. Protein product: CASSHRTSSYNSPLHF.

In the case of this clonotype: A much larger clone differs by one base, so this may be a read error. The V call is TRBV2, the J call TRBJ2-1; no definite D call. Looked up from germline, CDR1 is SNHLY and CDR2 is FYNNEI. V was pared by 5 bases and J by 9 bases, with 17 bases between. CDR3 length: 14 amino acids. The chain's CDR3 is CASSWIGKLGEQFF. The CDR3 DNA reads TGTGCCAGCAGTTGGATAGGCAAGCTGGGTGAGCAGTTCTTC.

As regards this clonotype: An end of the junction differs from the germline gene, which may be a read error. This chain links TRBV7-7 with TRBJ2-4; 7 nucleotides agree with TRBD1. The J call may be faulty, since TRBJ2-7 better matches the DNA end. Germline V gene lookup returns CDR1 SSHAT and CDR2 FNYEAQ (reference sequence). The CDR3 loop spans 14 amino acids. Written as DNA, the CDR3 is TGTGCTAGCAGCAAAGAACAGGGGACACACGAGCAGTACTTC. It codes for CASSKEQGTHEQYF.

This clonotype turned up a few times. The rearrangement links TRBV6-2 or TRBV6-3 to TRBJ1-2, with D uncertain. Trimming left V 6 bases short and J 9 bases short, with 17 bases between. Germline loops: CDR1 MNHEY, CDR2 SVGEGT. CDR3 length: 13 amino acids. CDR3 DNA: TGTGCCAGCAGCCAGGTCTTTCCGGAGAGCTACACCTTC. Protein product: CASSQVFPESYTF.

This clonotype was detected ten times or more. This chain joins TRBV7-2 and TRBJ2-3; D gene uncertain. This CDR3 spans 14 amino acids. CDR1 is SGHTA, CDR2 FQGNSA, per germline. The ends were cut back, 5 bases at V and 6 bases at J, with 15 bases in the middle. The chain's CDR3 is CASSPHLLGDTQYF. For the CDR3, the DNA is TGTGCCAGCAGCCCCCATCTCCTGGGGGATACGCAGTATTTT. Based on the CDR3 plus reference TRBV7-2 and TRBJ2-3, the full variable domain is GAGVSQSPSNKVTEKGKDVELRCDPISGHTALYWYRQSLGQGLEFLIYFQGNSAPDKSGLPSDRFSAERTGGSVSTLTIQRTQQEDSAVYLCASSPHLLGDTQYFGPGTRLTVL.

About this clonotype: The junction departs from the called germline gene at one end, perhaps through a read error. The chain is built from TRBV7-2 and TRBJ2-1; TRBD2 is a possible D gene (5 bases). Germline CDR1 and CDR2: SGHTA and FQGNSA. The CDR3 loop spans 15 amino acids. CDR3 sequence: CASSPRTASYDEQFF. Written as DNA, the CDR3 is TGTGCCAGCAGCCCGCGGACTGCTTCCTACGATGAGCAGTTCTTC.

There are a few counts of this clonotype. The rearrangement uses TRBV6-2 or TRBV6-3 and TRBJ2-3; D not certain. Germline CDR1 and CDR2: MNHEY and SVGEGT. The V end lost 6 bases, the J end lost 0 bases, and 19 bases lay between the germline ends. This CDR3 region has 17 residues. In DNA, the CDR3 is TGTGCCAGCAGCCACCCGGTCGCCAAGTCTAGCACAGATACGCAGTATTTT. Amino acid sequence: CASSHPVAKSSTDTQYF.

The chain recombines TRBV2 with TRBJ1-2, with D maybe TRBD1 (5 bases). The CDR3 consists of 15 residues. CDR1 is SNHLY and CDR2 is FYNNEI in the germline V gene. The V and J ends lost 7 bases and 4 bases respectively, with 19 bases between them. CDR3 sequence: CASNPGRTVSYGYTF. The CDR3 DNA follows: TGTGCCAGCAATCCGGGACGGACGGTTAGCTATGGCTACACCTTC.

The rearrangement links TRBV27 to TRBJ2-1; 8 positions agree with TRBD2. V lost 4 bases to trimming and J lost 6 bases; unmatched junction nucleotides: 8. The CDR3 has 15 amino acids. Germline V gene data show CDR1 as MNHEY and CDR2 as SMNVEV (reference sequence). The CDR3 DNA sequence: TGTGCCAGCAGTTGGGCGGGGGGCTTGCCCAATGAGCAGTTCTTC. Its protein product is CASSWAGGLPNEQFF.

This clonotype was detected only a few times. This may arise from a read error, as a much more abundant clone is one base away. The DNA for the CDR3 is TGTGCCAGCAGTGAACCCTCGGGCGGGGGACACAATGAGCAGTACTTC. Translated, it gives CASSEPSGGGHNEQYF. The chain has TRBV6-1 and TRBJ2-4; D perhaps matches TRBD2 (7 bases). The CDR3 extends over 16 amino acids. V was shortened by 2 bases and J by 13 bases, with 24 bases between the two germline ends. Germline V gene lookup returns CDR1 MNHNS and CDR2 SASEGT.